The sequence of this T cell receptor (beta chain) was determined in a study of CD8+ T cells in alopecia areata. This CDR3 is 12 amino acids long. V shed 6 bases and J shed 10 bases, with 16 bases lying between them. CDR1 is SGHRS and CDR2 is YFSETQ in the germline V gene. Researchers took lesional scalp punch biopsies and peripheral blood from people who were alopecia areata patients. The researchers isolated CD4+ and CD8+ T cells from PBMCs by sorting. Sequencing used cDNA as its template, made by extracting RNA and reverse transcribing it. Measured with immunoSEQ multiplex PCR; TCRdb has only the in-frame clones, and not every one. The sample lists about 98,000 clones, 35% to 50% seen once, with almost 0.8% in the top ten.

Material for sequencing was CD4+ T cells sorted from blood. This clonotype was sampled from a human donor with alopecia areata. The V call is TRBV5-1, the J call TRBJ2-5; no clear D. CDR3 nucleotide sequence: TGCGCCAGCACCCCACAGTTTTCTGTCCAGTACTTC. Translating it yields CASTPQFSVQYF. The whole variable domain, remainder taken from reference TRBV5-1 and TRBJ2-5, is KAGVTQTPRYLIKTRGQQVTLSCSPISGHRSVSWYQQTPGQGLQFLFEYFSETQRNKGNFPGRFSGRQFSNSRSEMNVSTLELGDSALYLCASTPQFSVQYFGPGTRLLVL.